The TCR beta chain under discussion was sequenced for a study of molecular identifiers for immune sequencing clone quantification (dated by TCRdb to the late 2010s). With respect to the entire study: In a replicate experiment, RNA from about 19,000 or 110,000 naive CD8 T cells was split into five aliquots, four of which were sequenced. CD8 T cells were used in a methods study to benchmark molecular-identifier clustering-based TCR repertoire sequencing (MIDCIRS) and TCR RNA copy counting. Broader findings and caveats from the paper: Without barcode sub-clustering, chimeric consensus sequences inflated TCR diversity; chimeras reached as high as 47%. Identical TCR molecules sharing a barcode could cause highly expanded clone sizes to be underestimated. Spiked-in Jurkat TCR RNA equivalent to a single cell was reported to be detectable even among one million naive CD8 T cells. Modeling estimated about three recovered TCR RNA copies per cell, compared with about ten by digital PCR, which implies about 30% capture efficiency. Spiked-in Jurkat TCR RNA (approximately 9 copies' worth), which is not part of the donor repertoire, was contained in the naive libraries. In CMV-specific effector cells, clones with more than 20 RNA copies contained over 98% of molecules, whereas in naive cells such clones contained under 1% of molecules.

Naive CD8 T cell libraries were made from about 20,000 to 1,000,000 sorted cells using 10%, 30% or 50% of purified RNA. Naive CD8 T cells, defined as CD8+CD4-CCR7+CD45RA+, were FACS-sorted into RLT Plus buffer on a BD FACSAria II. To test detection sensitivity, Jurkat RNA equal to under 13 TCR copies was added to samples of 20,000-1,000,000 naive CD8 T cells. Enrichment of CD8 T cells was done with RosetteSep CD8+ T Cell Enrichment Cocktail plus Ficoll-Paque, and ACK red cell lysis came afterward. Many counts were recorded for this clonotype. The antigen this receptor binds is unknown. No qualities accompany the bases; no much larger clone lies one base away. Library creation used PCR. Sequencing instrument: NextSeq 500. Bulk TCR libraries were prepared as previously described, using TCR primers listed in Table S5. Total RNA was purified with the Qiagen AllPrep DNA/RNA kit. Reads from multiple sequencing runs of the same library were pooled before analysis. In the authors' own workflow: Reads were retained only if the reads had an exact TCR constant sequence, and the retained reads were trimmed to 150 nt and grouped according to their 12-nt molecular barcodes. Reads in each barcode group were sub-clustered using a 15% Levenshtein threshold, and a quality-weighted consensus sequence was built for each RNA molecule. Non-functional sequences were excluded, and lower-count sequences lying one edit away from another sequence were also excluded. Barcode sub-clusters with fewer than 20% of the maximum read count were removed, based on fitting two negative binomial distributions. The public reads were quality trimmed at Q25 with fastp and then assembled into clones with MiXCR by TCRdb, keeping productive beta chains. Each CDR3 protein gets just one entry, which takes the most common genes and DNA from the rows behind it. The V and J calls follow TCRdb's processing rather than the paper's. The sample table shows approximately 500,000 distinct CDR3 sequences, and about 25% are seen once. Roughly 0.79% of the sample is in the top ten clones.

V is pared back by 2 bases and J by 3 bases, with 13 bases lying between the germline termini. The CDR3 sequence holds 15 residues, the cysteine and phenylalanine included. Solely the CDR3 DNA is kept, with 45 bases framed from the first base. CDR1 and CDR2 (SGHKS, YYEKEE) derive from the germline V gene (reference sequence). The material sequenced was naive CD8+ T cells from blood, with Jurkat cell RNA spiked in. The cell subset or site label, read with the paper, signifies: FACS-sorted CD8+CD4-CCR7+CD45RA+ naive T cells. The TCR sequence derives from a human donor in good health. Some libraries in this study had Jurkat cell RNA spiked in. Recombination connected TRBV5-5 to TRBJ2-3, with TRBD1 perhaps the D gene, on 5 matching bases. CDR3 region: CASSLSQGWTDTQYF. The nucleotide sequence is given as TGTGCCAGCAGCTTAAGTCAGGGTTGGACAGATACGCAGTATTTT.